This is a list of T cell receptor beta chains from one sample in a study of Graves' ophthalmopathy and Graves' hyperthyroidism. TCRdb re-analysed the multiplex PCR reads in MiXCR, keeping a single row per CDR3 protein. The table lists around 400,000 distinct CDR3 sequences, under 25% of them singletons. The material sequenced was peripheral blood. These receptors all come from a young woman with stable Graves' hyperthyroidism. Both conserved end residues are part of each CDR3. The order of the fields is V gene, clone size, D gene, J gene, CDR3 protein, CDR3 DNA. D genes are given only for firm matches. Clone size is given for some rows only: seen once, a few or many times, or a class if the clone is expanded.

>TRBV18|few|-|TRBJ2-7
CASSDTRAYEQYF
TGTGCCAGCTCGGACACTCGGGCCTACGAGCAGTACTTC
>TRBV11-2|-|-|TRBJ2-7
CASNIPGVRRGYEQYF
TGTGCCAGCAACATCCCCGGTGTAAGAAGGGGTTACGAGCAGTACTTC
>TRBV5-1|many|TRBD2|TRBJ2-7
CASSREGTSGRRYF
TGCGCCAGCAGCAGGGAGGGGACTAGCGGGAGACGGTACTTC
>TRBV12-3/TRBV12-4|many|TRBD2|TRBJ2-2
CASSLSGSNTGELFF
TGTGCCAGCAGCCTTAGCGGGAGTAACACCGGGGAGCTGTTTTTT
>TRBV7-8|many|-|TRBJ1-1
CASLRTRRGNTEAFF
TGTGCCAGCCTAAGGACCCGACGGGGGAACACTGAAGCTTTCTTT
>TRBV10-2|-|TRBD1|TRBJ2-7
CASSEYRGPYEQYF
TGCGCCAGCAGTGAGTACAGGGGACCCTACGAGCAGTACTTC
>TRBV5-1|many|TRBD1|TRBJ2-7
CASSLGEGAQYF
TGCGCCAGCAGCTTGGGCGAGGGGGCCCAGTACTTC
>TRBV15|few|TRBD2|TRBJ2-5
CATSARTSGKETQYF
TGTGCCACCAGCGCCCGGACTAGCGGCAAAGAGACCCAGTACTTC
>TRBV12-3/TRBV12-4|-|TRBD1|TRBJ1-2
CASSGTGVTLGYTF
TGTGCCAGCAGCGGGACAGGGGTAACTCTCGGCTACACCTTC
>TRBV28|once|-|TRBJ2-7
CASSSVGQGSYEQYF
TGTGCCAGCAGTTCGGTGGGGCAGGGCTCCTACGAGCAGTACTTC
>TRBV2|few|TRBD2|TRBJ2-2
CASEAGGANTGELFF
TGTGCCAGCGAAGCGGGAGGGGCGAACACCGGGGAGCTGTTTTTT
>TRBV2|many|-|TRBJ2-7
CASSEDPSYEQYF
TGTGCCAGCAGTGAGGATCCTAGCTACGAGCAGTACTTC
>TRBV12-3/TRBV12-4|many|TRBD2|TRBJ2-7
CASSSSGRGHEQYF
TGTGCCAGCAGTTCTAGCGGGAGAGGCCACGAGCAGTACTTC
>TRBV2|-|-|TRBJ1-1
CASSDYRNTEAFF
TGTGCCAGCAGTGATTATCGGAACACTGAAGCTTTCTTT
>TRBV2|many|-|TRBJ2-5
CASSEMRDQQETQYF
TGTGCCAGCAGTGAGATGAGGGACCAGCAAGAGACCCAGTACTTC
>TRBV11-2|-|TRBD1|TRBJ1-6
CASSSGQTDNSHLHF
TGTGCCAGCAGCTCGGGACAGACTGATAATTCACACCTCCACTTT
>TRBV6-5|many|-|TRBJ1-2
CASRLISSGGYGYTF
TGTGCCAGCAGGTTAATATCTTCTGGGGGCTATGGCTACACCTTC
>TRBV2|many|-|TRBJ2-2
CASRVLGTGELFF
TGTGCCAGCAGGGTACTCGGCACCGGGGAGCTGTTTTTT
>TRBV27|many|-|TRBJ2-3
CASSLWTDTQYF
TGTGCCAGCAGTTTGTGGACAGATACGCAGTATTTT
>TRBV12-3/TRBV12-4|many|-|TRBJ1-2
CASSPVGDGYTF
TGTGCCAGCAGCCCCGTGGGGGATGGCTACACCTTC
>TRBV12-3/TRBV12-4|many|TRBD1|TRBJ2-7
CASSFTTGEGYEQYF
TGTGCCAGCAGTTTCACCACAGGGGAAGGATACGAGCAGTACTTC
>TRBV4-1|-|-|TRBJ1-5
CASSQRLGSNQPQHF
TGCGCCAGCAGCCAAAGATTGGGAAGCAATCAGCCCCAGCATTTT
>TRBV6-4|-|TRBD2|TRBJ2-2
CASSDSGGTGELFF
TGTGCCAGCAGTGACAGCGGGGGCACCGGGGAGCTGTTTTTT
>TRBV6-1|-|TRBD1|TRBJ2-2
CASDGTANTGELFF
TGTGCCAGCGACGGGACAGCGAACACCGGGGAGCTGTTTTTT
>TRBV25-1|once|-|TRBJ2-5
CASSEFQGSYQETQYF
TGTGCCAGCAGTGAATTTCAGGGATCATACCAAGAGACCCAGTACTTC
>TRBV25-1|few|TRBD1|TRBJ1-6
CASSQAGTGRSHLHF
TGTGCCAGCTCTCAAGCCGGGACAGGGCGCTCACACCTCCACTTT
>TRBV30|few|-|TRBJ1-6
CAWSLQGRSSPLHF
TGTGCCTGGAGTTTACAGGGTCGGAGTTCACCCCTCCACTTT
>TRBV6-1|-|TRBD1|TRBJ1-6
CASSEDDREGSPLHF
TGTGCCAGCAGTGAAGACGACAGGGAGGGTTCACCCCTCCACTTT
>TRBV20-1|many|TRBD1|TRBJ1-2
CSATSGGVNGYTF
TGCAGTGCTACTTCAGGGGGAGTAAATGGCTACACCTTC
>TRBV30|-|-|TRBJ1-1
CAWSRGGITEAFF
TGTGCCTGGAGCCGGGGGGGGATCACTGAAGCTTTCTTT
>TRBV13|many|-|TRBJ1-1
CASSLKTEAFF
TGTGCCAGCAGCTTGAAGACTGAAGCTTTCTTT
>TRBV10-2|-|TRBD2|TRBJ2-4
CASSDSGGRGKNIKYF
TGCGCCAGCAGTGATTCCGGGGGGAGGGGCAAAAACATTAAGTACTTC
>TRBV20-1|many|-|TRBJ1-1
CSARDSRTVTEAFF
TGCAGTGCTAGAGATTCCCGGACAGTCACTGAAGCTTTCTTT
>TRBV19|many|-|TRBJ1-5
CASSIGVRGARNQPQHF
TGTGCCAGTAGTATAGGGGTGCGGGGGGCGCGGAATCAGCCCCAGCATTTT
>TRBV20-1|many|-|TRBJ2-7
CSARTSLHEQYF
TGCAGTGCTCGGACATCGCTCCACGAGCAGTACTTC
>TRBV4-1|many|TRBD2|TRBJ2-7
CASSQGLAGSYEQYF
TGTGCCAGCAGCCAAGGACTAGCGGGATCCTACGAGCAGTACTTC
>TRBV20-1|-|-|TRBJ1-5
CSARDGGRNQPQHF
TGCAGTGCTAGGGACGGGGGTCGCAATCAGCCCCAGCATTTT
>TRBV28|many|-|TRBJ2-5
CASILGVGETQYF
TGTGCCAGCATCCTGGGGGTAGGAGAGACCCAGTACTTC
>TRBV29-1|many|-|TRBJ1-1
CSVLKGYGTDTEAFF
TGCAGCGTTTTAAAGGGTTACGGGACGGACACTGAAGCTTTCTTT
>TRBV29-1|many|-|TRBJ2-7
CSVEKSGHEQYF
TGCAGCGTTGAAAAGTCGGGTCACGAGCAGTACTTC
>TRBV20-1|many|-|TRBJ1-3
CSASGNTIYF
TGCAGTGCTAGTGGAAACACCATATATTTT
>TRBV10-1|many|TRBD1|TRBJ1-1
CASSFGTGNTEAFF
TGCGCCAGCAGTTTTGGGACAGGGAACACTGAAGCTTTCTTT